Following are 28 T cell receptor beta chains from one sample sequenced in a study of blood T cell repertoires in COVID-19. Sequencing used immunoSEQ multiplex PCR; TCRdb keeps in-frame clones, though not all of them. The sample includes approximately 490,000 clones, roughly 87% of them seen just once. Specimen: PBMCs or T cells enriched from blood (not recorded which). The receptors come from a young woman who had recovered from COVID-19.

The V call is TRBV28, the J call TRBJ2-3; D is ambiguous. Trimming removed 3 bases from V and 1 base from J, with 8 bases in between. This CDR3 region has 14 residues. The germline gives CDR1 MDHEN, CDR2 SYDVKM. The CDR3 nucleotides read TGTGCCAGCAGTTTGTCCGAGGGCACAGATACGCAGTATTTT. This sequence encodes CASSLSEGTDTQYF.

V is TRBV18 and J is TRBJ2-7, with 10 bases aligning to TRBD1. The V segment lost 3 bases and the J segment 4 bases; nucleotides outside the gene matches: 15. CDR1 is KGHSH and CDR2 is LQKENI in the germline V gene. The CDR3 spans 18 residues. CDR3 coding DNA: TGTGCCAGCTCACCTACCCCTGGGACAGGGGTGACCGTGTACGAGCAGTACTTC. Protein product: CASSPTPGTGVTVYEQYF.

CDR3 DNA sequence: TGTGCCAGCAGCTCCTTAGGAGCAGGGGGGTTGGAGACCCAGTACTTC. Translation gives CASSSLGAGGLETQYF. The gene calls are TRBV7-3 and TRBJ2-5; D may be TRBD1 (7 bases). The CDR3 is 16 amino acids. Germline CDR1 reads SGHTA; CDR2 reads FQGTGA. Trimming removed 4 bases from V and 5 bases from J, with 20 bases in between.

The sample holds a few counts of this clone. V usage is TRBV19 and J usage is TRBJ2-1, with 11 bases aligning to TRBD2. The germline V gene encodes CDR1 LNHDA and CDR2 SQIVND (reference sequence). The CDR3 spans 16 residues. V lost 5 bases, J lost 6 bases, and 9 bases stayed unmatched. Here the CDR3 DNA reads TGTGCCAGTAGTTCCCAAGCTAGCGGGGGGTCCAATGAGCAGTTCTTC. Amino acid sequence: CASSSQASGGSNEQFF.

The V gene is TRBV7-9, the J gene TRBJ1-2; the D gene is possibly TRBD1 (6 bases). The germline V and J ends were trimmed by 2 bases and 4 bases, with 11 bases remaining between them. The CDR3 is 14 residues long. Germline loops: CDR1 SEHNR, CDR2 FQNEAQ (reference sequence). The CDR3 DNA is TGTGCCAGCAGCTTAAGGGGGGGCCCCTATGGCTACACCTTC. Translation gives CASSLRGGPYGYTF.

The V and J genes are TRBV5-1 and TRBJ1-1; 12 bases are shared with TRBD1. The trim removed 6 bases at V and 0 bases at J, leaving 9 bases unmatched. Looked up from germline, CDR1 is SGHRS and CDR2 is YFSETQ. CDR3 length equals 17 residues. CDR3 protein: CASNLRDRGRLNTEAFF. The DNA of the CDR3 is TGCGCCAGCAATCTCCGGGACAGGGGGCGCCTGAACACTGAAGCTTTCTTT.

This clone was seen a few times. The chain joins TRBV20-1 to TRBJ1-1; 7 bases are a match to TRBD1. The trim removed 3 bases at V and 7 bases at J, leaving 5 bases unmatched. The CDR3 has 12 residues. The V gene's germline CDR1 is DFQATT and CDR2 SNEGSKA (reference sequence). DNA for the CDR3: TGCAGTGCTAGTTTAGGGACAGTTGAAGCTTTCTTT. It is translated as CSASLGTVEAFF.

This chain uses TRBV6-5 with TRBJ1-1, with 7 bases fitting TRBD1. This CDR3 is built from 13 residues. V trimming: 10 bases; J trimming: 0 bases; junction bases outside the gene matches: 5. In germline, CDR1 is MNHEY, CDR2 SVGAGI. The CDR3 DNA sequence: TGTGCCATTCACAGGGGAATGAACACTGAAGCTTTCTTT. The encoded protein is CAIHRGMNTEAFF.

This sequence joins TRBV27 and TRBJ2-7; a possible D gene is TRBD2 (5 bases). This CDR3 is built from 14 residues. V lost 2 bases and J 3 bases, leaving 11 bases between the germline ends. Germline loops: CDR1 MNHEY, CDR2 SMNVEV (reference sequence). The DNA of the CDR3 is TGTGCCAGCAGTTTAGGCATCCGGGGCTACGAGCAGTACTTC. This sequence encodes CASSLGIRGYEQYF.

V usage is TRBV19 and J usage is TRBJ2-3; D is unclear. V lost 2 bases and J lost 5, with 5 bases in between. Germline V lookup: CDR1 LNHDA, CDR2 SQIVND (reference sequence). The CDR3 has 12 residues. The CDR3 sequence is CASSIFGDTQYF. Written as DNA, the CDR3 is TGTGCCAGTAGTATATTCGGAGATACGCAGTATTTT.

V gene TRBV5-1 combines with J gene TRBJ2-7; no clear D. Trimming pared 1 base from V and 6 bases from J, leaving 8 bases between. CDR3 length: 12 amino acids. Germline CDR1 and CDR2: SGHRS and YFSETQ. CDR3 sequence reads: CASSLSPGEQYF. The CDR3 DNA is TGCGCCAGCAGCTTGTCTCCGGGCGAGCAGTACTTC.

The rearrangement uses TRBV3-1 (or the pseudogene TRBV3-2) and TRBJ1-2, with D uncertain. CDR1 is LGHDT, CDR2 YNNKEL, per germline (reference sequence). Trimming removed 4 bases at V and 4 bases at J, with 13 bases between. The CDR3 totals 14 residues. The CDR3 nucleotides are TGTGCCAGCAGCCCGAACTCAGCGGTCTATGGCTACACCTTC. Translation: CASSPNSAVYGYTF.

The chain combines TRBV5-1 with TRBJ1-5; the D gene is possibly TRBD1 (5 bases). Trimming pared 0 bases from V and 9 bases from J, leaving 13 bases between. The CDR3 totals 14 residues. Germline-derived CDR1 and CDR2 are SGHRS and YFSETQ. CDR3: CASSLESGVGPQHF. DNA of the CDR3: TGCGCCAGCAGCTTGGAGTCGGGGGTAGGGCCCCAGCATTTT.

In this sample, this clone turned up once. In DNA form, the CDR3 reads TGCGCCAGCAGCTCGGCAAGCGGGGGAAGAGATACGCAGTATTTT. Protein sequence: CASSSASGGRDTQYF. V gene TRBV5-1 combines with J gene TRBJ2-3; TRBD2 agrees at 8 bases. The junction had 8 bases not matched to a gene; V was cut back by 3 bases and J by 5 bases. The CDR3 loop spans 15 amino acids. Germline assignment: CDR1 SGHRS and CDR2 YFSETQ.

This clone was picked up one time. This chain connects TRBV2 to TRBJ2-3; TRBD2 matches at 8 bases. The CDR3 length is 15 residues. Trimming took 4 bases from V and 1 from J; bases not matched to a gene: 4. Germline assignment: CDR1 SNHLY and CDR2 FYNNEI. The CDR3 reads CASSARGGRTDTQYF. The DNA for the CDR3 is TGTGCCAGCAGTGCCCGGGGGGGACGCACAGATACGCAGTATTTT.

The rearrangement uses TRBV19 and TRBJ2-2; 8 nucleotides align to TRBD2. Germline CDR1 and CDR2: LNHDA and SQIVND (reference sequence). The trim removed 10 bases at V and 4 bases at J, leaving 8 bases unmatched. The CDR3 runs to 14 residues. The CDR3 DNA sequence: TGTGCCACCGGCGGGGGGCGGATCACCGGGGAGCTGTTTTTT. Residues: CATGGGRITGELFF. Supplemented by reference TRBV19 and TRBJ2-2, the full variable domain reads DGGITQSPKYLFRKEGQNVTLSCEQNLNHDAMYWYRQDPGQGLRLIYYSQIVNDFQKGDIAEGYSVSREKKESFPLTVTSAQKNPTAFYLCATGGGRITGELFFGEGSRLTVL.

The gene calls are TRBV7-5 and TRBJ2-3; the table's D call, TRBD2, was not checked against the DNA. TRBV7-5 is a documented pseudogene. This CDR3 is 18 amino acids long. CDR3 residues: CARSPWTSGGAGGDTQYF. Here the CDR3 DNA reads TGTGCCAGAAGCCCCTGGACTAGCGGGGGGGCCGGGGGAGATACGCAGTATTTT.

This chain connects TRBV12-3 or TRBV12-4 to TRBJ1-5, with no clear D. This CDR3 spans 13 amino acids. V was cut by 2 bases and J by 5 bases, with 7 bases left in between. CDR3 nucleotides: TGTGCCAGCAGTTTAAACGGTCATCAGCCCCAGCATTTT. It is translated as CASSLNGHQPQHF.

The chain carries TRBV7-8 and TRBJ1-2; 7 bases agree with TRBD1. Germline loops: CDR1 SGHVS, CDR2 FQNEAQ. The CDR3 runs 14 residues. J lost 2 bases, V lost 3 bases, and 3 bases had no gene match. CDR3 DNA sequence: TGTGCCAGCAGCTTCCCGGGACAGAACTATGGCTACACCTTC. It is translated as CASSFPGQNYGYTF.

The chain has TRBV29-1 and TRBJ2-1; tentative D call: TRBD1 (5 bases). The V end lost 4 bases, the J end lost 11 bases, and 12 bases lay between the germline ends. CDR3 length: 11 amino acids. Germline V lookup: CDR1 SQVTM, CDR2 ANQGSEA. CDR3 protein: CSVGLQGKQFF. The CDR3 DNA follows: TGCAGCGTTGGGCTCCAGGGTAAGCAGTTCTTC.

This sequence joins TRBV11-2 and TRBJ1-2, with D unclear. CDR1 is SGHAT, CDR2 FQNNGV, per germline. The CDR3 has 15 residues. Trimming removed 6 bases at V and 4 bases at J, with 18 bases between. The CDR3 spells CASSSIGQVGYGYTF. The CDR3 region has the DNA TGTGCCAGCAGTTCCATTGGGCAGGTGGGCTATGGCTACACCTTC.

This rearrangement joins TRBV5-1 to TRBJ2-2; 7 nucleotides match TRBD1. CDR1 is SGHRS, CDR2 YFSETQ, per germline. CDR3 size: 15 residues. The V and J ends lost 4 bases and 0 bases, in that order; junction bases with no gene match: 3. The CDR3 nucleotides are TGCGCCAGCAGCCCCACAGGGGCGAACACCGGGGAGCTGTTTTTT. Amino acid sequence: CASSPTGANTGELFF.

The chain couples TRBV5-1 to TRBJ2-3, with 9 bases aligning to TRBD1. Germline V gene lookup returns CDR1 SGHRS and CDR2 YFSETQ. The CDR3 has 16 residues. The J segment lost 2 bases and the V segment lost 0 bases, leaving 4 bases of the junction unmatched. The CDR3 nucleotides are TGCGCCAGCAGCTTGGCCAGGACAGGGGACACAGATACGCAGTATTTT. Translated: CASSLARTGDTDTQYF.

On this clone itself: Additional DNA sequences in this sample encode the identical CDR3. The rearrangement uses TRBV27 and TRBJ2-7; possible D gene TRBD1, 6 bases. Trimming removed 3 bases at V and 4 bases at J, with 10 bases between. This CDR3 has 13 residues. The germline gives CDR1 MNHEY, CDR2 SMNVEV (reference sequence). The CDR3 DNA is TGTGCCAGCAGTTTGGGCAGGGGTTACGAGCAGTACTTC. Its translation: CASSLGRGYEQYF.

CDR3 sequence reads: CASSLSGISLSLYEQYF. CDR3 coding DNA: TGCGCCAGCAGCTTGTCAGGGATTTCGCTCTCTCTCTACGAGCAGTACTTC. The chain links TRBV5-1 to TRBJ2-7; D may be TRBD1 (5 bases). Trimming took off 1 base at V and 3 bases at J, with 20 bases between the two ends. In germline, CDR1 is SGHRS, CDR2 YFSETQ. CDR3 length: 17 amino acids.

To note about this clone: An end of the junction differs from the germline gene, which may be a read error. V usage is TRBV3-1 (or the pseudogene TRBV3-2) and J usage is TRBJ2-7; D might be TRBD2 (5 bases). The CDR3 is made up of 13 amino acids. Per germline, CDR1 LGHDT and CDR2 YNNKEL (reference sequence). The CDR3 spells CASSQALRDEQYF. The CDR3 coding sequence is TGTGCCAGCAGTCAAGCCTTGAGGGACGAGCAGTACTTC.

V usage is TRBV7-2 and J usage is TRBJ2-7; 8 bases map to TRBD2. The V and J ends lost 0 bases and 3 bases, in that order; junction bases with no gene match: 1. The CDR3 spans 14 residues. Germline V gene data show CDR1 as SGHTA and CDR2 as FQGNSA. The DNA of the CDR3 is TGTGCCAGCAGCTTAGCCCGGGGGGGCTACGAGCAGTACTTC. Protein: CASSLARGGYEQYF.

V is TRBV12-5 and J is TRBJ1-4; D perhaps matches TRBD1 (6 bases). The CDR3 length is 15 residues. Per the germline V gene, CDR1 is LGHNT and CDR2 is FRNRAP. V shed 4 bases and J shed 8 bases, with 17 bases lying between them. CDR3 DNA sequence: TGTGCTAGTGGTTCGGCAGGGGTCTGGGACGAAAAACTGTTTTTT. Its protein product is CASGSAGVWDEKLFF.